This TCR beta chain appears in the sequencing data of a study of identical twins. Study findings and constraints: There was an excess of low generation probability in the out-of-frame alpha sequences that twins shared. Invariant MAIT and iNKT cells are populations that could partly confound zero-insertion analyses. Carriage of fewer insertions was seen in abundant cord blood beta clonotypes, whereas memory repertoires showed none. Within monozygotic twins, out-of-frame TCR alpha sharing was underestimated by the models.

The CDR3 is 14 amino acids. CDR1 and CDR2 (germline): MGHRA, YSYEKL. Via MiXCR, TCRdb re-called the 5' RACE reads, giving one row per CDR3 protein. The sample has approximately 410,000 distinct CDR3 sequences; 18% are singletons. As regards this clonotype: The antigen remains undetermined. The germline gene is not matched at one end of the junction; a read error may be the cause.

J is TRBJ2-7 and V is TRBV4-1, with D perhaps matching TRBD1 (5 bases). The TCR sequence derives from a man between 50 and 59 years old in good health. Sequenced input: naive T cells sorted from blood. The CDR3 DNA follows: TGCGCCAGCAGTCAAGGGCTCAGGGTGTACGAGCAGTACTTC. Translated: CASSQGLRVYEQYF.